This record covers a single T cell receptor (beta chain). Antigen specificity is unknown. This entry is derived from a study of identical twins. TCRdb itself ran the 5' RACE reads through MiXCR, one entry per CDR3 protein. The table has 1,800,000 or so distinct CDR3 sequences, roughly 35% seen once. Points from the study as a whole: Invariant MAIT and iNKT cells are populations that could partly confound zero-insertion analyses. Models underestimated TCR alpha sharing (out-of-frame) in monozygotic twins. Twins shared out-of-frame alpha sequences with excess low generation probability.

Germline CDR1 reads MNHNY; CDR2 reads SVGAGI (reference sequence). The CDR3 is made up of 11 amino acids. The sequencing sample was made of cord blood. This receptor was obtained from a newborn girl in good health. The J gene is TRBJ2-4, the V gene TRBV6-6; 7 bases align to TRBD1. The DNA end is a closer match to TRBJ2-7, so the J assignment may be wrong. CDR3 sequence: CASKGASEQYF. The DNA of the CDR3 is TGTGCCAGCAAGGGGGCTAGCGAGCAGTACTTC.